Presented here are 27 T cell receptor beta chains from one specimen sequenced in a study of blood T cell repertoires in COVID-19. Only in-frame clones appear in the TCRdb table, and some are missing; sequencing was by immunoSEQ multiplex PCR. Of under 150,000 clones in the sample, about 92% are singletons; the top ten hold 3.5% to 5.5%. Sequencing was carried out using peripheral blood. The receptors come from a man aged 60 to 69 with COVID-19, enrolled during active disease.

This clone turned up a few times. The chain is built from TRBV2 and TRBJ2-7; TRBD1 is a possible D gene (6 bases). V was clipped by 6 bases and J by 0 bases, with 12 bases between them. CDR1 is SNHLY and CDR2 is FYNNEI in the germline V gene. The CDR3 is 14 residues long. CDR3 protein: CASRLDRTSYEQYF. The CDR3 nucleotides read TGTGCCAGCAGGCTCGACAGGACCTCCTACGAGCAGTACTTC.

The CDR3 nucleotides read TGTGCCACCAGCAGGATGGTAGCGGGAGGGACAGATACGCAGTATTTT. Its protein product is CATSRMVAGGTDTQYF. The chain joins TRBV15 to TRBJ2-3; 11 bases are a match to TRBD2. The germline V gene encodes CDR1 LNHNV and CDR2 YYDKDF (reference sequence). The CDR3 is 16 residues long. With V trimmed by 3 bases and J by 3 bases, 5 bases remained unmatched.

V and J are TRBV5-6 and TRBJ1-6, with 7 bases identical to TRBD1. The CDR3 has 14 amino acids. Germline assignment: CDR1 SGHDT and CDR2 YYEEEE. Losses at the gene ends were 3 bases for V and 8 bases for J; bases not matched to a gene: 5. The CDR3: CASSSGTVDSPLHF. In DNA form, the CDR3 reads TGTGCCAGCAGCTCGGGGACAGTAGATTCACCCCTCCACTTT.

V gene TRBV30 combines with J gene TRBJ2-2; 8 positions agree with TRBD1. V dropped 3 bases and J dropped 9; count of bases not matched to a gene: 12. CDR1 is GTSNPN and CDR2 is SVGIG in the germline V gene (reference sequence). This CDR3 has 15 amino acids. CDR3 nucleotide sequence: TGTGCCTGGAGGAATACTGGACAGGGAGTCTGGGAGCTGTTTTTT. As protein: CAWRNTGQGVWELFF.

This clone was seen only a few times. This chain uses TRBV9 with TRBJ1-3; D gene ambiguous. This CDR3 region has 14 residues. The V gene's germline CDR1 is SGDLS and CDR2 YYNGEE. V shed 10 bases and J shed 1 base, with 15 bases lying between them. The CDR3 DNA reads as TGTGCCGTCGCAGTGGGCTTTTCTGGAAACACCATATATTTT. As protein: CAVAVGFSGNTIYF.

V gene TRBV19 combines with J gene TRBJ2-5; 7 nucleotides line up with TRBD1. CDR1 and CDR2 from the germline V gene are LNHDA and SQIVND (reference sequence). The length of the CDR3 is 14 residues. J gave up 5 bases and V 5 bases, and 8 bases lay outside the gene matches. The DNA for the CDR3 is TGTGCCAGTAGTCCACAGGGGATGGGGGAGACCCAGTACTTC. Protein product: CASSPQGMGETQYF.

The V call is TRBV10-1, the J call TRBJ2-7; tentative D call: TRBD2 (5 bases). The CDR3 is made up of 13 amino acids. Trimming took 4 bases from V and 4 from J, leaving 11 bases between them. Germline CDR1 reads WNHNN; CDR2 reads SYGVQD (reference sequence). CDR3 sequence reads: CASSGERFYEQYF. CDR3 DNA sequence: TGCGCCAGCAGTGGTGAGCGGTTTTACGAGCAGTACTTC.

This clone was counted once. The chain has TRBV5-1 and TRBJ2-7, with TRBD2 matching 14 bases. V lost 4 bases and J lost 7; bases outside the gene matches: 7. Looked up from germline, CDR1 is SGHRS and CDR2 is YFSETQ. The length of the CDR3 is 15 residues. Written as DNA, the CDR3 is TGCGCCAGCAGCGGACGGACTAGCGGGAGGAATGAGCAGTACTTC. It translates to CASSGRTSGRNEQYF.

This clone was recorded only once. The chain employs TRBV28 and TRBJ2-2; perhaps TRBD1 as D (6 bases). Germline V CDR1 and CDR2: MDHEN, SYDVKM. The CDR3 runs to 16 residues. V was cut by 3 bases and J by 1 base, with 12 bases left in between. The CDR3 DNA sequence: TGTGCCAGCAGTTTCGAACAGGGCATGAACACCGGGGAGCTGTTTTTT. Protein: CASSFEQGMNTGELFF.

The CDR3 region has the DNA TGTGCCAGCACGGCTAGCGGGAATGAGCAGTTCTTC. Residues: CASTASGNEQFF. The chain employs TRBV6-6 and TRBJ2-1; 8 bases are a match to TRBD2. The CDR3 has 12 amino acids. CDR1 is MNHNY and CDR2 is SVGAGI in the germline V gene (reference sequence). Trimming removed 7 bases from V and 7 bases from J; junction bases left unmatched: 3.

The gene calls are TRBV20-1 and TRBJ2-1; D is perhaps TRBD2 (6 bases). V lost 3 bases to trimming and J lost 5 bases, with 11 bases between them. CDR3 length: 13 amino acids. Per the germline V gene, CDR1 is DFQATT and CDR2 is SNEGSKA (reference sequence). The CDR3 DNA follows: TGCAGTGCTAGTGGCAGGAGGGACAATGAGCAGTTCTTC. This encodes CSASGRRDNEQFF.

The chain joins TRBV7-6 to TRBJ2-1, with 10 positions matching TRBD1. The germline CDR1 and CDR2 sequences are SGHVS and FNYEAQ. V lost 5 bases to trimming and J lost 4 bases; unmatched junction nucleotides: 5. CDR3 length: 15 residues. CDR3 sequence reads: CASSTRTGGYNEQFF. The CDR3 region has the DNA TGTGCCAGCAGCACCAGGACAGGGGGGTACAATGAGCAGTTCTTC.

For this clone: Its ends do not fully match the called genes, so a read error is possible. The chain combines TRBV7-7 with TRBJ2-7; perhaps TRBD2 as D (5 bases). The CDR3 extends over 13 amino acids. Germline V gene data show CDR1 as SSHAT and CDR2 as FNYEAQ (reference sequence). CDR3 bases: TGTGCTAGCAGCTTAGCGCCAGTCTCCGAGCAGTACTTC. Its translation is CASSLAPVSEQYF.

The chain combines TRBV6-5 with TRBJ1-5; perhaps TRBD1 as D (5 bases). From germline, CDR1 is MNHEY and CDR2 SVGAGI. The CDR3 contains 14 residues. V lost 6 bases, J lost 7 bases, and 16 bases lay in between. The chain's CDR3 is CASSETRTFQPQHF. The CDR3 nucleotides are TGTGCCAGCAGCGAGACTAGGACATTCCAGCCCCAGCATTTT.

This clone was observed a single time. This chain connects TRBV11-2 to TRBJ2-5, with 13 bases lining up with TRBD2. The CDR3 totals 18 residues. Per germline, CDR1 SGHAT and CDR2 FQNNGV. J was trimmed by 3 bases and V by 5 bases; bases with no gene match: 12. The CDR3 spells CASSLRLAGGQSEETQYF. Written as DNA, the CDR3 is TGTGCCAGCAGCCTCCGACTAGCGGGAGGACAATCCGAAGAGACCCAGTACTTC. The full variable domain, in which reference TRBV11-2 and TRBJ2-5 provide the parts outside the CDR3, is EAGVAQSPRYKIIEKRQSVAFWCNPISGHATLYWYQQILGQGPKLLIQFQNNGVVDDSQLPKDRFSAERLKGVDSTLKIQPAKLEDSAVYLCASSLRLAGGQSEETQYFGPGTRLLVL.

This clone was seen once. CDR3 sequence (DNA): TGCAGCGTAGATACAGGGGGAAGTGGAAACACCATATATTTT. Protein product: CSVDTGGSGNTIYF. The chain has TRBV29-1 and TRBJ1-3; 8 bases align to TRBD1. The germline V gene has CDR1 SQVTM and CDR2 ANQGSEA. The trim removed 6 bases at V and 3 bases at J, leaving 7 bases unmatched. The CDR3 runs to 14 residues.

V usage is TRBV7-9 and J usage is TRBJ1-1, with no clear D. Germline V gives CDR1 SEHNR, CDR2 FQNEAQ (reference sequence). The CDR3 is 14 residues long. V lost 4 bases, J lost 6 bases, and 15 bases lay in between. The CDR3 sequence: CASSSQRVGAEAFF. The CDR3 bases are TGTGCCAGCAGCTCGCAGAGGGTTGGGGCTGAAGCTTTCTTT.

The V gene is TRBV19, the J gene TRBJ2-6, with D unresolved. V lost 5 bases and J lost 8, with 10 bases in between. From germline, CDR1 is LNHDA and CDR2 SQIVND (reference sequence). The CDR3 consists of 13 residues. The CDR3 reads CASSSTRPNVLTF. The CDR3 region has the DNA TGTGCCAGTAGTTCTACCCGCCCCAACGTCCTGACTTTC.

This clone appeared a few times. J is TRBJ2-5 and V is TRBV7-8; 7 bases align to TRBD1. After removal of 5 bases from V and 2 bases from J, the junction contained 8 bases not matched to a gene. CDR1 and CDR2 (germline): SGHVS, FQNEAQ. This CDR3 contains 15 residues. The CDR3 coding sequence is TGTGCCAGCAGCGATCGACAGGGCGGACAAGAGACCCAGTACTTC. This sequence encodes CASSDRQGGQETQYF.

This clone has only one observation. This chain connects TRBV3-1 (or the pseudogene TRBV3-2) to TRBJ1-1; 7 bases are a match to TRBD1. Per the germline V gene, CDR1 is LGHDT and CDR2 is YNNKEL (reference sequence). The CDR3 has 12 residues. The V segment lost 4 bases and the J segment 11 bases; nucleotides outside the gene matches: 7. CDR3 sequence: CASSLGQGEAFF. CDR3 in DNA: TGTGCCAGCAGCCTAGGGCAGGGGGAGGCTTTCTTT.

This rearrangement joins TRBV24-1 to TRBJ1-2, with a possible D match to TRBD1 (5 bases). This CDR3 has 13 amino acids. The ends were cut back, 6 bases at V and 6 bases at J, with 13 bases in the middle. Germline CDR1 and CDR2: KGHDR and SFDVKD. As DNA, the CDR3 is TGTGCCACCAGTTCCGGGACTGCCGATGGCTACACCTTC. Translation gives CATSSGTADGYTF.

This clone was detected once. This chain links TRBV30 with TRBJ1-5; tentatively, D is TRBD1 (5 bases). The length of the CDR3 is 12 residues. Germline V gene data show CDR1 as GTSNPN and CDR2 as SVGIG (reference sequence). Trimming took 2 bases from V and 6 from J, leaving 8 bases between them. CDR3 amino acids: CAWSTGVQPQHF. The CDR3 DNA follows: TGTGCCTGGAGTACAGGCGTTCAGCCCCAGCATTTT. The full variable domain, completed using reference TRBV30 and TRBJ1-5, is SQTIHQWPATLVQPVGSPLSLECTVEGTSNPNLYWYRQAAGRGLQLLFYSVGIGQISSEVPQNLSASRPQDRQFILSSKKLLLSDSGFYLCAWSTGVQPQHFGDGTRLSIL.

This clone was seen once. The chain has TRBV7-2 and TRBJ2-7, with D possibly TRBD2 on 5 matching bases. Trimming shortened V by 5 bases and J by 8 bases, and 16 bases separated the two germline ends. CDR1 is SGHTA and CDR2 is FQGNSA in the germline V gene. This CDR3 region has 13 residues. This chain's CDR3 is CASSPMAGGQQYF. For the CDR3, the DNA is TGTGCCAGCAGCCCCATGGCGGGCGGGCAGCAGTACTTC.

In this sample, this clone turned up once. The chain recombines TRBV6-5 with TRBJ2-1; a possible D gene is TRBD1 (5 bases). V lost 6 bases and J lost 2, with 14 bases in between. Germline CDR1 and CDR2: MNHEY and SVGAGI. The CDR3 has 15 residues. CDR3 bases: TGTGCCAGCAGCCCCCAAGGGGTGGCCTACAATGAGCAGTTCTTC. This codes for CASSPQGVAYNEQFF.

This clone is a singleton in its sample. This rearrangement joins TRBV7-3 to TRBJ1-2, with 8 bases aligning to TRBD1. V was pared by 5 bases and J by 2 bases, with 7 bases of the junction left unmatched. CDR3 length: 15 residues. The germline CDR1 and CDR2 sequences are SGHTA and FQGTGA. The CDR3 sequence: CASSPGTGLNYGYTF. In DNA form, the CDR3 reads TGTGCCAGCAGCCCCGGGACAGGATTAAACTATGGCTACACCTTC.

The chain combines TRBV7-9 with TRBJ2-1; TRBD2 matches 9 bases. The CDR3 covers 14 residues. Trimming at V came to 3 bases and at J to 8 bases, leaving 5 bases not matched to a gene. Germline CDR1 and CDR2: SEHNR and FQNEAQ (reference sequence). The CDR3 loop reads CASSFSGGRDEQFF. Here the CDR3 DNA reads TGTGCCAGCAGCTTTAGCGGCGGGAGGGATGAGCAGTTCTTC.

This clone has only a few counts. The V call is TRBV27, the J call TRBJ1-2; D may be TRBD1 (5 bases). CDR1 is MNHEY, CDR2 SMNVEV, per germline (reference sequence). The V end was cut by 4 bases, the J end by 13 bases, with 13 bases between. The CDR3 runs to 11 residues. The CDR3 DNA reads as TGTGCCAGCAGTTCCTCCGGGACTAGCACCTTC. Its protein is CASSSSGTSTF.